This T cell receptor (beta chain) was documented in a study of cytomegalovirus exposure and HLA in healthy donors (dated by TCRdb to about 2017). With respect to the entire study: In an earlier analysis of approximately 500 of the donors, about 270 Gb of sequence data and just under 120 million unique TCR beta sequences from roughly 190 million T cells were reported. An early release covering roughly 600 HLA-typed donors comprised 250 to 350 gigabases of sequencing data and 85 million to 100 million unique TCR sequences. Among the roughly 410 genotyped donors, under 90% belonged to the genetic ancestry cluster associated with self-reported Caucasian donors. The study was designed to test whether signatures of past pathogen exposure could be identified by cataloging public T cell receptors. The study used immunosequencing to profile the T cell repertoires of 666 subjects and linked those repertoires to cytomegalovirus serostatus. In addition to the first cohort of about 650 subjects, a separate validation cohort of some 120 different subjects was used. The study combined high-throughput TCR immunosequencing, statistical association of individual TCRs with disease status, and machine learning to predict cytomegalovirus infection status. A later analysis re-analyzed previously published TCR beta repertoires from 666 donors and added high-resolution HLA genotyping to study TCR occurrence patterns. Rather than using new phenotypic data, the later analysis identified candidate immune exposures from TCR beta sequences and from how often those sequences occurred across donors. In an earlier analysis of 587 of the donors, high-throughput TCR beta sequencing was used to judge whether each TCR beta V gene segment behaved as functional or pseudogenic. Donor age, sex, ethnicity and CMV serostatus were compiled alongside the repertoire data. In a later genetic analysis, genome-wide SNP genotypes for 398 of the 666 donors were used, and that subset was treated as a discovery cohort. All discovery cohort repertoires had been generated using a single sequencing platform. Class I and class II HLA loci were covered by the typing at four-digit resolution. Typing coverage differed by locus: A, B, C, DRB1 and DQB1 were typed in about 620-630 donors, DQA1 in 522, DPA1 in around 610, and DPB1 in just under 490. Four to six DR-DQ haplotypes were handled as single units for association and clustering, since linkage in the cohort was strong. Among over 350 genotyped donors of the cohort, an average of about 240,000 unique TCR beta nucleotide sequences were sequenced per donor, approximately 20% of them non-productive.

Details on this clone: The clone's antigen remains unknown. The record has no base qualities; no much larger clone is one base away.

V drops 0 bases and J drops 4 bases, leaving 6 bases in between. Including cysteine and phenylalanine, the CDR3 has 13 amino acids. Here the CDR3 DNA is all that survives: 39 bases in frame from base 1. Per the germline V gene, MGHRA is the CDR1 and YSYEKL is the CDR2. Beyond this particular receptor, the publication reports: An association between a missense DCLRE1C variant and V-gene and J-gene trimming of TCR beta chains was found in a later genetic analysis and replicated in an independent cohort. In an earlier analysis of more than 450 of the donors, most TCR beta V segments were observed in productive rearrangements about 90% or about 30% of the time, broadly matching IMGT annotations. Only TCR beta chains were sequenced in this cohort, and the absence of alpha or paired-chain data limited detectable features. According to a later genetic analysis, donors in an Asian-associated ancestry cluster had fewer N-insertions in productive TCRs than the approximately 690-donor mean. Linkage disequilibrium might explain the correlated functional status among segregating V segments, but an unknown experimental factor could not be ruled out. CMV serostatus was the only immune exposure information available for the cohort. Cytomegalovirus status was reported to be diagnosed by the classifier with high specificity and sensitivity in both the original and validation cohorts. HLA typing was unavailable for some donors at each locus, so association tests used only the typed subset. A group of highly shared sequence variants was considered likely to be a technical artifact of the sequencing pipeline. According to a later analysis, most CMV-associated TCR beta chains appeared to be HLA-restricted, and the HLA associations seemed to be driven largely by CMV exposure. Roughly uniform sequencing depth across donors was assumed in presence/absence analyses, although this assumption may not hold. Because counts were too low, about 18 rarely observed V segments, including chromosome 9 orphons, were excluded from the earlier analysis of several hundred of the donors. Some IMGT-functional V segments, including TRBV6-2 and TRBV6-3, could not be told apart with the 87-base-pair reads, so those segments were excluded. In a later analysis, several top co-occurrence clusters were reported to appear linked to parvovirus B19, influenza, CMV and Epstein-Barr virus. In vitro tests confirmed that three of the cytomegalovirus-associated TCR beta chains recognize cytomegalovirus antigens. A total of about 180 TCR beta chains were listed by the study as associated with cytomegalovirus. The authors suggested that the approach could potentially be extended to other disease states and immunological phenotypes. Across donors, most TCR sequences were observed very rarely, whereas some public TCRs were present in many individuals. Assigning TCR associations to individual alleles was difficult when HLA alleles, especially DR and DQ, strongly co-occurred. In a later analysis, HLA-associated TCR beta chains showed more clonal expansion and lower generation probabilities than non-associated chains that were equally common. In a later analysis, the rate of TCR association differed among HLA loci, with DRB1 alleles having the most associated TCRs and HLA-C alleles having the fewest. A further reported finding was that TCR beta sequences accurately predicted the HLA-A and HLA-B alleles for most subjects in the first cohort. At a false discovery rate of 0.05, a later analysis linked 16,951 TCR beta sequences to specific HLA alleles.

In total, just over 650 healthy bone marrow donors made up the cohort. All cohort members were sampled while nominally healthy, although unrecorded immune exposures were likely present. The donor tested CMV seronegative, placing the donor among the 352 seronegative members of the cohort. A peripheral blood sample was collected from each donor, and TCR beta sequencing was performed on peripheral blood mononuclear cells. Genomic DNA was extracted from the blood cell samples with the Qiagen DNeasy Blood Extraction Kit. The library was prepared using the immunoSEQ multiplex PCR assay. For the multiplex PCR, a mixture combining 60 forward primers for TCR Vbeta segments and 13 reverse primers for TCR Jbeta segments was used. A multiplex PCR assay on genomic DNA amplified the CDR3 region of rearranged TCR beta genes. The Illumina HiSeq System was used to sequence the amplified TCR beta libraries as 87-base-pair reads. From the authors' description of their analysis: A later analysis tallied some 79 million unique TCR beta chains across the 640 or so repertoires, and 10 million to 11 million of those chains were shared by two or more donors. Raw reads were error-corrected and collapsed into unique sequences by a nearest-neighbor algorithm in which closely related sequences were merged to remove PCR and sequencing errors. To assign V, D and J gene segments, CDR3 sequences were aligned to IMGT reference sequences. Each retained sequence needed at least a six-nucleotide match to both a V gene segment and a J gene segment. A rearrangement was called productive if the CDR3 had no stop codons and remained in frame with V and J, and every other rearrangement was called non-productive. Following IMGT convention, CDR3 was defined as the stretch from the second conserved V-encoded cysteine to the conserved J-encoded phenylalanine. The earlier analysis of 587 of the donors excluded any sequence lacking an unambiguous match to a single V gene segment. In an earlier analysis of 450 to 750 of the donors, a V segment was called functional when productive rearrangements were above 56.7%, and segregating when the standard deviation between donors exceeded 5%. A statistical classification framework was developed to diagnose cytomegalovirus status using the catalog of TCR beta chain sequences. In a later analysis, TCR nucleotide sequences were compared against IMGT/GENE-DB human TR gene sequences so that V and J genes could be assigned. Using the TCRdist pipeline, a later analysis assigned CDR3 sequences along with most-parsimonious VDJ recombination scenarios. In a later analysis, each TCR beta chain was defined by its CDR3 amino acid sequence together with its V-gene family, and reads without a unique V-gene family were excluded. As a way to deal with suspected cross-contamination and a sequencing artifact, a later analysis dropped over 550 nucleotide sequences that were highly shared and had low generation probability. In a later analysis, a clonal expansion index for each public chain was calculated from normalized within-repertoire ranks of inferred template counts. Generation probabilities in a later analysis came from a VDJ recombination model fitted to out-of-frame rearrangements, and those results were checked against IGoR. In a later analysis, hypergeometric tests were used to score TCR-TCR, TCR-HLA and TCR-CMV co-occurrence, with a repertoire-size bias correction applied to TCR pairs. False discovery rates were estimated in a later analysis by permuting HLA or CMV assignments 20 times. In a later analysis, co-occurring TCRs were grouped using DBSCAN, and TCRdist sequence similarity was added for clustering within HLA-allele-positive subsets. Co-occurrence clustering excluded repertoires with fewer than 30,000 or more than 120,000 public chains, plus five with anomalous nucleotide sharing. The immuneACCESS repertoire file appears here via TCRdb, limited to in-frame rearrangements. These files lack a portion of the clones; in checked studies, under half of the deficit traces to unresolved V genes, and the cause of the others is not known. V and J calls and clone size are given by that table; D and trimming were obtained from the DNA. The sample table records fewer than 350,000 clones; 80% to 90% of these occur just once. The ten largest clones capture approximately 2% of the sample.

Sequences were obtained from PBMCs. The V gene is TRBV4-1 and the J gene is TRBJ2-5; no confident D gene assignment can be made. The TCR comes from a woman between 18 and 29 years old in good health and CMV-seronegative. The CDR3 is CASSQDPGETQYF. The nucleotides read TGCGCCAGCAGCCAAGATCCAGGAGAGACCCAGTACTTC.